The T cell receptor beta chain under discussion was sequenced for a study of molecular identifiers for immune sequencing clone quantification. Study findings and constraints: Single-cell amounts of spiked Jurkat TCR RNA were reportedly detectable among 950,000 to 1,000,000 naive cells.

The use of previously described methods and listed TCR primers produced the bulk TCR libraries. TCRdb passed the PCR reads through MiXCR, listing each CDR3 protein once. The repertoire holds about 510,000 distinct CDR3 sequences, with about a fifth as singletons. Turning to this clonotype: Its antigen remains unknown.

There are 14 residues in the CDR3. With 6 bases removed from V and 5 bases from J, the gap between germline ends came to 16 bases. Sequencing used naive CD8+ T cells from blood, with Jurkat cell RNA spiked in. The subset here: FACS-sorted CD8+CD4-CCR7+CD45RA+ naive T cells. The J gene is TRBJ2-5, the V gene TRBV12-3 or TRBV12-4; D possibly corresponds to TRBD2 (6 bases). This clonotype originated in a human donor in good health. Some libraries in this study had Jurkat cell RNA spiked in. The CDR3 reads CASRRDGGEETQYF. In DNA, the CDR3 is TGTGCCAGCAGAAGGGACGGAGGGGAGGAGACCCAGTACTTC.